This T cell receptor beta chain was observed in a study of preoperative IRX-2 immunotherapy in early breast cancer. Sequencing used immunoSEQ multiplex PCR; TCRdb keeps in-frame clones, though not all of them. Here the sample spans 25,000 or so clones, around 91% being singletons. Treatment in this sample: preoperative locoregional IRX-2 cytokine immunotherapy. Patients received preoperative, locoregional IRX-2 cytokine immunotherapy in a phase Ib study. Germline V gene lookup returns CDR1 SNHLY and CDR2 FYNNEI. Losses at the gene ends were 4 bases for V and 4 bases for J; bases not matched to a gene: 12. This CDR3 region has 16 residues. This clone came up once.

The sequence was obtained from a human donor with breast cancer. Here the sequenced sample was tumor tissue, taken after IRX-2 immunotherapy. The chain is built from TRBV2 and TRBJ2-7, with 8 bases aligning to TRBD2. CDR3 DNA: TGTGCCAGCAGTGGGGGAGCGGGGGAGGAAGAGTACGAGCAGTACTTC. As protein: CASSGGAGEEEYEQYF. Drawing the rest from reference TRBV2 and TRBJ2-7, the complete variable domain is EPEVTQTPSHQVTQMGQEVILRCVPISNHLYFYWYRQILGQKVEFLVSFYNNEISEKSEIFDDQFSVERPDGSNFTLKIRSTKLEDSAMYFCASSGGAGEEEYEQYFGPGTRLTVT.